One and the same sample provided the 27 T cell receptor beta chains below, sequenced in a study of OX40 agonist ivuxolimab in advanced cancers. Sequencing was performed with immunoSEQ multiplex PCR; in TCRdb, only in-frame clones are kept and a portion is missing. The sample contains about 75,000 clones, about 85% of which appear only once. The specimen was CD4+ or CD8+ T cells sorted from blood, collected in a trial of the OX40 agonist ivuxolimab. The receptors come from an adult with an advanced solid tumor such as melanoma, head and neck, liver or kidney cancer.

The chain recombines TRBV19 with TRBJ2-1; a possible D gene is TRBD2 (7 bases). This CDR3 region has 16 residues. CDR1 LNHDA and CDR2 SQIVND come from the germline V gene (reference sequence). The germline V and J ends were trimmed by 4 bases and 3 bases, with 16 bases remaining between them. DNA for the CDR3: TGTGCCAGTAGTAAGGGGAGGGGGAGGGTCTACAATGAGCAGTTCTTC. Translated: CASSKGRGRVYNEQFF.

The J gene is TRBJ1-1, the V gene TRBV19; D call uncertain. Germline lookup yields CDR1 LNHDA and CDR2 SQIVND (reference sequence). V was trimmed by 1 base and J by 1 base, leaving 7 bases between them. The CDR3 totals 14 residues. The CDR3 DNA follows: TGTGCCAGTAGTATAGGGTTGACGAACACTGAAGCTTTCTTT. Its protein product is CASSIGLTNTEAFF.

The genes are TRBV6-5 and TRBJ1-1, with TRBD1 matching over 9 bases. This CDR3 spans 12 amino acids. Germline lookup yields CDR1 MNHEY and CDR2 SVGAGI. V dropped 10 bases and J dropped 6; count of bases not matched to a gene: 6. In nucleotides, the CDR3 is TGTGCCACTTCCACAGGGGGCCCTGAAGCTTTCTTT. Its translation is CATSTGGPEAFF.

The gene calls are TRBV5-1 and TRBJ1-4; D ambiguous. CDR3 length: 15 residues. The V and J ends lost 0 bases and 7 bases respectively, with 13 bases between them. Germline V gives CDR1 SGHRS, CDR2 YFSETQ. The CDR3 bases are TGCGCCAGCAGCTTGGGAGTCATTCGATCTGAAAAACTGTTTTTT. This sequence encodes CASSLGVIRSEKLFF.

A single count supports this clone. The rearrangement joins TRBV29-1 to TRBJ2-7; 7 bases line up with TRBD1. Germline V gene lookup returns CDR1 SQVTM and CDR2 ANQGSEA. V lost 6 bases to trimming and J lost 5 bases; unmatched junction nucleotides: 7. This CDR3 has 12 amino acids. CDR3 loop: CSVEIQGDEQYF. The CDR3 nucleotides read TGCAGCGTAGAAATCCAGGGGGACGAGCAGTACTTC.

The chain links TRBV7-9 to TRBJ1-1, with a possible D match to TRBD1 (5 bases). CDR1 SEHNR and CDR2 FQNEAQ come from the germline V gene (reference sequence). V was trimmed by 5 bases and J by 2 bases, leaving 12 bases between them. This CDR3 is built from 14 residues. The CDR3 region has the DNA TGTGCCAGCAGCGTCTCGGGACTTAACACTGAAGCTTTCTTT. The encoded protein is CASSVSGLNTEAFF. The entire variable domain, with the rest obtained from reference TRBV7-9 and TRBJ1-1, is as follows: DTGVSQNPRHKITKRGQNVTFRCDPISEHNRLYWYRQTLGQGPEFLTYFQNEAQLEKSRLLSDRFSAERPKGSFSTLEIQRTEQGDSAMYLCASSVSGLNTEAFFGQGTRLTVV.

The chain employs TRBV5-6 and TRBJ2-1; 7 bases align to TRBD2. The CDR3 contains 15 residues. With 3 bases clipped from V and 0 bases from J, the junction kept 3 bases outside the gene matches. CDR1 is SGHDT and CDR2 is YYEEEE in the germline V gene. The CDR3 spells CASSSGTISYNEQFF. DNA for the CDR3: TGTGCCAGCAGCTCCGGGACTATCTCCTACAATGAGCAGTTCTTC.

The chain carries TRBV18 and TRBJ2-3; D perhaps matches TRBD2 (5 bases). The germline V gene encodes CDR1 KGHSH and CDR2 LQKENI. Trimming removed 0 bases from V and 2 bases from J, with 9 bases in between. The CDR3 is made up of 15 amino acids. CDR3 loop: CASSPPPGFTDTQYF. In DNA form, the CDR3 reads TGTGCCAGCTCACCACCGCCGGGGTTCACAGATACGCAGTATTTT.

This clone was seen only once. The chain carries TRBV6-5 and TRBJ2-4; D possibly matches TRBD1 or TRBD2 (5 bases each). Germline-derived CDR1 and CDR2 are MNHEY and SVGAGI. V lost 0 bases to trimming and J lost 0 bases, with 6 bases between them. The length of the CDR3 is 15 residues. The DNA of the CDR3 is TGTGCCAGCAGTTACTCGGGGGTAGCCAAAAACATTCAGTACTTC. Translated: CASSYSGVAKNIQYF.

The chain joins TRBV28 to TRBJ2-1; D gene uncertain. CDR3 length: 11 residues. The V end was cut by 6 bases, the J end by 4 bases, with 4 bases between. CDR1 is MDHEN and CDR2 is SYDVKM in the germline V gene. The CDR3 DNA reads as TGTGCCAGCAGCCAGTACAATGAGCAGTTCTTC. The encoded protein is CASSQYNEQFF.

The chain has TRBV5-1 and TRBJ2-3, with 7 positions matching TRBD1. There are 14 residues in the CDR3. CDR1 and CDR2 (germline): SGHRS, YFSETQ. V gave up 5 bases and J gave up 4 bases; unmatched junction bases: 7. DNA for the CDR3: TGCGCCAGCAGACCGACAGGGTCGGCAGATACGCAGTATTTT. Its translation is CASRPTGSADTQYF.

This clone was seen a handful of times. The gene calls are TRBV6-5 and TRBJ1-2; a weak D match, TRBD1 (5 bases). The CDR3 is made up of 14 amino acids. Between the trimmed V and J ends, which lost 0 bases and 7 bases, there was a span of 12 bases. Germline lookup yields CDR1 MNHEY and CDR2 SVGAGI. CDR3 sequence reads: CASSYSTDGVGYTF. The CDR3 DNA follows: TGTGCCAGCAGTTACTCGACAGATGGGGTTGGCTACACCTTC.

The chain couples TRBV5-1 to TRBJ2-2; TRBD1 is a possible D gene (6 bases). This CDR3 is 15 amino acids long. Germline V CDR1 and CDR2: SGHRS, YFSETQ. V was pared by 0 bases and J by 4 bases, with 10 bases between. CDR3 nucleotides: TGCGCCAGCAGCTTGGTGGGGGCGCCCACCGGGGAGCTGTTTTTT. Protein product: CASSLVGAPTGELFF.

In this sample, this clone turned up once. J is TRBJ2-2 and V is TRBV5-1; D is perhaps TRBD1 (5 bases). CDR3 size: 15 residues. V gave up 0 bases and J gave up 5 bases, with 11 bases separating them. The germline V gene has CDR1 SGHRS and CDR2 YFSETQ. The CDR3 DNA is TGCGCCAGCAGCTTGGCCAGGGCGTGGACCGGGGAGCTGTTTTTT. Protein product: CASSLARAWTGELFF. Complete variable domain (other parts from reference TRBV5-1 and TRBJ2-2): KAGVTQTPRYLIKTRGQQVTLSCSPISGHRSVSWYQQTPGQGLQFLFEYFSETQRNKGNFPGRFSGRQFSNSRSEMNVSTLELGDSALYLCASSLARAWTGELFFGEGSRLTVL.

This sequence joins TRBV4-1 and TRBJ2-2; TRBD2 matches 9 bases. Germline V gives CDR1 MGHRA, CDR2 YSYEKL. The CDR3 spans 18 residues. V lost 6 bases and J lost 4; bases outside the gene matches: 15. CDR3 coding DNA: TGCGCCAGCAGAGGGTTGGGCGGGAGGGCCCTTTTCACCGGGGAGCTGTTTTTT. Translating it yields CASRGLGGRALFTGELFF.

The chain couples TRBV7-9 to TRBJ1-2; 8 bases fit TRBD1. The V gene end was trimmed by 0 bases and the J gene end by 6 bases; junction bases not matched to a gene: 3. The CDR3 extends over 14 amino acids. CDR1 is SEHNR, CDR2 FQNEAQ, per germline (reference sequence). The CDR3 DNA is TGTGCCAGCAGCTTAGCGGACAGGGCCCATGGCTACACCTTC. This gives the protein CASSLADRAHGYTF. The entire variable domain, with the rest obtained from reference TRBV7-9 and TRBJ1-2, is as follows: DTGVSQNPRHKITKRGQNVTFRCDPISEHNRLYWYRQTLGQGPEFLTYFQNEAQLEKSRLLSDRFSAERPKGSFSTLEIQRTEQGDSAMYLCASSLADRAHGYTFGSGTRLTVV.

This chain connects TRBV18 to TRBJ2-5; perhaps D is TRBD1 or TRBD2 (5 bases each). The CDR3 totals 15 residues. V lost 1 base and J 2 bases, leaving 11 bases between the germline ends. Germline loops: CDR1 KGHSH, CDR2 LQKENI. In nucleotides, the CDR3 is TGTGCCAGCTCACCACGGGACGGGCAGCAAGAGACCCAGTACTTC. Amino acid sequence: CASSPRDGQQETQYF.

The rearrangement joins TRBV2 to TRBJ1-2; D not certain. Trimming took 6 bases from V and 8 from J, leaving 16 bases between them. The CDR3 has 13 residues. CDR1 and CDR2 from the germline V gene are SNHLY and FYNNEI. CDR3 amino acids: CASRTGSHGGYTF. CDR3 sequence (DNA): TGTGCCAGCAGGACGGGGTCTCACGGAGGCTACACCTTC.

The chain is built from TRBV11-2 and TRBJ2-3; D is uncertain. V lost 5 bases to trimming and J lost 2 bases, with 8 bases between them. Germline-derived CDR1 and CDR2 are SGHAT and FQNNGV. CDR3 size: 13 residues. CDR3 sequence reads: CASSAYLTDTQYF. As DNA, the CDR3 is TGTGCCAGCAGCGCGTACCTCACAGATACGCAGTATTTT.

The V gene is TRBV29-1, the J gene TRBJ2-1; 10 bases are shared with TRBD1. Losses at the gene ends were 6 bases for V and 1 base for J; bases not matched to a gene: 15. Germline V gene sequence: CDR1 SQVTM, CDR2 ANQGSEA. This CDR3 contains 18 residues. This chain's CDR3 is CSVPRLTGGFGSYNEQFF. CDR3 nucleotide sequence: TGCAGCGTCCCTAGACTGACAGGGGGCTTTGGTTCCTACAATGAGCAGTTCTTC.

The CDR3 DNA is TGTGCCAGCAGTGGGCGCGGCGGGGAAGGGACCCAGTACTTC. Its protein is CASSGRGGEGTQYF. The gene calls are TRBV6-1 and TRBJ2-5, with D perhaps TRBD2 (6 bases). CDR1 and CDR2 (germline): MNHNS, SASEGT. This CDR3 is 14 amino acids long. The V end lost 4 bases, the J end lost 7 bases, and 16 bases lay between the germline ends.

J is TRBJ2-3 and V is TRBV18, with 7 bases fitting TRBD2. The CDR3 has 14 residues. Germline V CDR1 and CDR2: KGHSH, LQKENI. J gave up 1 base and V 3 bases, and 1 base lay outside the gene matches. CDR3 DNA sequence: TGTGCCAGCTCACCTGGGAGGGGCACAGATACGCAGTATTTT. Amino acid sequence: CASSPGRGTDTQYF. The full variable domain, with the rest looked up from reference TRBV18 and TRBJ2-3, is NAGVMQNPRHLVRRRGQEARLRCSPMKGHSHVYWYRQLPEEGLKFMVYLQKENIIDESGMPKERFSAEFPKEGPSILRIQQVVRGDSAAYFCASSPGRGTDTQYFGPGTRLTVL.

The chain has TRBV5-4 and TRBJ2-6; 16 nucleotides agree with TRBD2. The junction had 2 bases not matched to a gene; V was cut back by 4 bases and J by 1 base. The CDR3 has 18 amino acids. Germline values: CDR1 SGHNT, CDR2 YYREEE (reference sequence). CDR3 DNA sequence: TGTGCCAGCAGCCCGGGACTAGCGGGAGGGTCTGGGGCCAACGTCCTGACTTTC. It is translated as CASSPGLAGGSGANVLTF.

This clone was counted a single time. CDR3 sequence: CASSMGLAGLETQYF. CDR3 sequence (DNA): TGTGCCAGTAGTATGGGCCTAGCGGGATTGGAGACCCAGTACTTC. The chain couples TRBV19 to TRBJ2-5; 9 bases fit TRBD2. The CDR3 loop spans 15 amino acids. Germline values: CDR1 LNHDA, CDR2 SQIVND (reference sequence). Trimming at V came to 3 bases and at J to 5 bases, leaving 7 bases not matched to a gene.

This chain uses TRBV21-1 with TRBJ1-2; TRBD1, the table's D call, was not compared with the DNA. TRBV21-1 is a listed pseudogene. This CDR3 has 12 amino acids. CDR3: CASSESRDGYTF. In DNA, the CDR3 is TGTGCCAGCAGTGAATCCAGGGATGGCTACACCTTC.

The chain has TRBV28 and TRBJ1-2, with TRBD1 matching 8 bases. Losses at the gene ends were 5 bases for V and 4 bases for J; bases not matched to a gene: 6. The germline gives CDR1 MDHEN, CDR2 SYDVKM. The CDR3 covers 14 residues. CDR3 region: CASSLGQGSYGYTF. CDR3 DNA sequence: TGTGCCAGCAGTCTAGGACAGGGAAGCTATGGCTACACCTTC.

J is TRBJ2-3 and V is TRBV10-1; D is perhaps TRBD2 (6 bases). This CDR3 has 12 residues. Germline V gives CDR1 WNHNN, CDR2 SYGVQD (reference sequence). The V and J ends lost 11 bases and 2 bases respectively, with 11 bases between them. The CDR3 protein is CAAGTPTDTQYF. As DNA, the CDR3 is TGCGCCGCGGGGACCCCCACAGATACGCAGTATTTT.